The clone carrying this TCR beta chain was detected only a few times. Its antigen remains unidentified. Together with a sample-barcoded 5' primer, a J-beta primer mix was included in a second PCR lasting about 7 to 11 cycles. A single record per CDR3 protein comes from TCRdb applying MiXCR to the 5' RACE reads. The table records roughly 1,000,000 distinct CDR3 sequences, almost 25% of them present only once. The source of the sample is a study of blood T cells in healthy people across ages. Findings and limits, study-wide: Roughly linear age-related decline in beta diversity appeared, significant by age about 40.

Per germline, CDR1 LGHDT and CDR2 YNNKEL (reference sequence). CDR3 length equals 14 residues. The V end was cut by 4 bases, the J end by 3 bases, with 13 bases between. Another study also made use of these data, one on T cells of mothers and their children. That study adds: Each child gave some 3 million TCR beta CDR3 reads (each mother, over 9 million).

The sequence was collected from a girl aged 2-9 years in good health. The chain is built from TRBV3-1 and TRBJ2-7; D is unclear. Source material: blood. CDR3 in amino acids: CASSPAFGDYEQYF. CDR3 DNA sequence: TGTGCCAGCAGCCCGGCCTTTGGTGACTACGAGCAGTACTTC.